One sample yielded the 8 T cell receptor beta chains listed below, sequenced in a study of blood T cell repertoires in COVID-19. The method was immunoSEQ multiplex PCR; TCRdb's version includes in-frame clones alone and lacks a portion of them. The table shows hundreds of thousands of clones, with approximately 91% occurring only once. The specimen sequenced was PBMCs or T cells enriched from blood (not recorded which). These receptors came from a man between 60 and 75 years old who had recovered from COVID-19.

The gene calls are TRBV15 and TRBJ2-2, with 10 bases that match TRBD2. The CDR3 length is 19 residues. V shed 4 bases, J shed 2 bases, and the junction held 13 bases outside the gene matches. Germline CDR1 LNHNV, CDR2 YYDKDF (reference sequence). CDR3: CATSKKGLARGINTGELFF. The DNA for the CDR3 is TGTGCCACCAGCAAAAAGGGACTAGCGAGGGGAATAAACACCGGGGAGCTGTTTTTT.

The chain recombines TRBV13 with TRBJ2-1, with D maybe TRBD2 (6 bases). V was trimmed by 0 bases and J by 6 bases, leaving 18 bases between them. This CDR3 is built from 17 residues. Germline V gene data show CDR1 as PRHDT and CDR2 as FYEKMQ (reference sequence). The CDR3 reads CASSLGYGKSGGNEQFF. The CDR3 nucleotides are TGTGCCAGCAGCTTAGGTTATGGGAAATCCGGGGGCAATGAGCAGTTCTTC.

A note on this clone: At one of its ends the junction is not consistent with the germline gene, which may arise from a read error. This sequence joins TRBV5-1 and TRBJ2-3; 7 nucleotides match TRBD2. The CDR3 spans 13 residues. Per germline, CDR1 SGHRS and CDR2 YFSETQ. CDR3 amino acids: CASSSQGGSLSYF. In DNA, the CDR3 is TGCGCCAGCAGCTCGCAGGGAGGGTCTCTCTCTTACTTT.

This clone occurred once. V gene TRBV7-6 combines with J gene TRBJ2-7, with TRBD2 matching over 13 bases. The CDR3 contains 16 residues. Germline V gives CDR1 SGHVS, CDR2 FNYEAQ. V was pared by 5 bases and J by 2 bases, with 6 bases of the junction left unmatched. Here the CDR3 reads CASSAVGTSGTYEQYF. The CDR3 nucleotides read TGTGCCAGCAGCGCAGTTGGGACTAGCGGGACCTACGAGCAGTACTTC.

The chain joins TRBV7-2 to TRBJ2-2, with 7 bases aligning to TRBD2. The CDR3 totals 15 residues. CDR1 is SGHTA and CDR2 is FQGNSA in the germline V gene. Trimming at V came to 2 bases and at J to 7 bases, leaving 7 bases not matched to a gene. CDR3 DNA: TGTGCCAGCAGCTTATTGGCGGGAGCGGGCGGGGAGCTGTTTTTT. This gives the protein CASSLLAGAGGELFF.

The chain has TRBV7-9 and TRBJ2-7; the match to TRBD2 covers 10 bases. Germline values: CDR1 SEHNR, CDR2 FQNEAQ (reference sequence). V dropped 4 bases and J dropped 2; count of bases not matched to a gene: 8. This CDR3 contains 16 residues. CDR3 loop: CASSWFLAGDTYEQYF. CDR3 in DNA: TGTGCCAGCAGCTGGTTTCTAGCGGGGGATACCTACGAGCAGTACTTC.

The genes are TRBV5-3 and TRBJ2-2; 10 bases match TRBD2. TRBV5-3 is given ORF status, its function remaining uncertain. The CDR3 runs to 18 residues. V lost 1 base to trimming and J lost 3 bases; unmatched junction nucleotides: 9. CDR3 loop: CARSLTSGKRKDTGELFF. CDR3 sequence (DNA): TGTGCCAGAAGCTTGACTAGCGGGAAAAGGAAGGACACCGGGGAGCTGTTTTTT.

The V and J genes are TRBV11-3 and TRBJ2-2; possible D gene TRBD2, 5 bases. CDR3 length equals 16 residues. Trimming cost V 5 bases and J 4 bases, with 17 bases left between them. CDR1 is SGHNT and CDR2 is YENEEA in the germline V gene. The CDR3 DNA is TGTGCCAGCAGCCCGGGGTCCATCCGGGCCACCGGGGAGCTGTTTTTT. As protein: CASSPGSIRATGELFF.